This TCR beta chain was sequenced during a study of shared clonotypes between healthy human individuals. About the research overall: The people who gave samples were a couple of women and three men aged 18 to 49.

Nashville, Tennessee was home to all donors, who were Caucasian adults. Authors' data handling: Junction-only sequences without quality scores were provided by ImmunoSEQ, so filtering was different. Only in-frame clones appear in the TCRdb table, and some are missing; sequencing was by immunoSEQ multiplex PCR. Clone size and the V and J calls come from that table; the DNA yielded D and trimming. The repertoire includes about 520,000 clones, about 78% of them detected once, and 9.5% to 15% sits in the top ten. This CDR3 region has 17 residues. The V gene's germline CDR1 is LGHNA and CDR2 YNFKEQ. The trim removed 0 bases at V and 7 bases at J, leaving 11 bases unmatched.

The TCR sequence derives from a woman in her thirties or forties in good health. Some clones in this sample may be carry-over from other donors' samples. The chain links TRBV4-2 to TRBJ1-2; 10 bases are a match to TRBD1. Sample: PBMCs. The CDR3 region has the DNA TGTGCCAGCAGCCAAGAAGTGACCGGGACAGGGGCTACTGGCTACACCTTC. Translating it yields CASSQEVTGTGATGYTF.